Sequencing of this T cell receptor beta chain was carried out in a study of CD8+CD57+ T cells in acquired aplastic anemia. Study as a whole: CD4+ and CD8+ cells, once sorted, gave DNA averaging roughly 3.2 ug. Findings and limits, study-wide: With respect to CD8+ Simpson's diversity, patients and controls did not differ significantly. Overlapping CD8+ CDR3 repertoires of patients and controls contained roughly 27 shared sequences.

Comments on this clonotype: Its antigen is still unknown.

It was genomic DNA that served as the template for profiling TCR beta VDJ and CDR3. MiXCR, applied by TCRdb to the reads, yields one record per CDR3 protein. The sample has 210,000 or so distinct CDR3 sequences, almost 50% seen once. CDR1 is KGHDR, CDR2 SFDVKD, per germline. The V segment lost 5 bases and the J segment 2 bases; nucleotides outside the gene matches: 11. The CDR3 extends over 17 amino acids. In patients chosen for sequencing, flow cytometry had shown CD8+CD57+ cell expansion. There was no therapy given to any patient before the blood sampling took place. Sequencing was carried out using sorted CD4+, CD8+, or CD8+CD57+ T cells (not recorded which) from PBMCs. The TCR sequence derives from a human donor with aplastic anemia. The chain carries TRBV24-1 and TRBJ1-5; 7 nucleotides line up with TRBD1. The CDR3 protein is CATSVEKTGQRNQPQHF. CDR3 sequence (DNA): TGTGCCACCAGTGTCGAAAAGACGGGACAGCGCAATCAGCCCCAGCATTTT.